Below, 18 T cell receptor beta chains from the same sample are listed, as sequenced in a study of T-cell memory formation after mild COVID-19. TCRdb reprocessed the 5' RACE reads via MiXCR and lists one record per CDR3 protein. The table includes about 400,000 distinct CDR3 sequences, about 25% detected once. The sample taken for sequencing was PBMCs or a T cell subset sorted from them (not recorded which). The receptor source for this set is an adult woman who had mild COVID-19 (a few samples of this study predate the infection). Cell type and time point are not known.

J is TRBJ1-6 and V is TRBV5-1, with unresolved D. Germline lookup yields CDR1 SGHRS and CDR2 YFSETQ. The germline V and J ends were trimmed by 0 bases and 0 bases, with 4 bases remaining between them. The CDR3 is 15 amino acids. The CDR3 sequence: CASSLEGSYNSPLHF. CDR3 nucleotide sequence: TGCGCCAGCAGCTTGGAGGGCTCCTATAATTCACCCCTCCACTTT.

The chain combines TRBV3-1 with TRBJ2-3; 8 bases are shared with TRBD2. The V gene end was trimmed by 2 bases and the J gene end by 4 bases; junction bases not matched to a gene: 17. The CDR3 spans 19 residues. Germline V gene lookup returns CDR1 LGHDT and CDR2 YNNKEL (reference sequence). Written as DNA, the CDR3 is TGTGCCAGCAGCCAATATTTATTCGGAGCGGGAGCGTTCCCAGATACGCAGTATTTT. Translated, it gives CASSQYLFGAGAFPDTQYF.

The CDR3: CATSSEQGYEAFF. DNA of the CDR3: TGTGCCACCAGCTCAGAACAGGGGTATGAAGCTTTCTTT. The chain combines TRBV24-1 with TRBJ1-1; 7 nucleotides agree with TRBD1. Losses at the gene ends were 7 bases for V and 7 bases for J; bases not matched to a gene: 8. Germline CDR1 is KGHDR and CDR2 is SFDVKD. CDR3 length equals 13 residues.

J is TRBJ1-4 and V is TRBV12-3 or TRBV12-4; a possible D gene is TRBD1 (5 bases). V lost 2 bases and J 4 bases, leaving 20 bases between the germline ends. The CDR3 runs to 18 residues. The CDR3 sequence is CASSLSRDSIGGNEKLFF. The CDR3, as DNA: TGTGCCAGCAGTTTATCTCGGGACTCTATTGGGGGTAATGAAAAACTGTTTTTT.

This clonotype came up many times. The chain employs TRBV18 and TRBJ2-7; D might be TRBD1 (6 bases). CDR3 length: 13 residues. V was clipped by 3 bases and J by 2 bases, with 8 bases between them. Germline V lookup: CDR1 KGHSH, CDR2 LQKENI. The CDR3 sequence is CASSPDRTYEQYF. The CDR3 nucleotides read TGTGCCAGCTCACCGGACAGAACCTACGAGCAGTACTTC.

V gene TRBV12-3 or TRBV12-4 combines with J gene TRBJ2-7, with 10 bases identical to TRBD2. V trimming: 1 base; J trimming: 2 bases; junction bases outside the gene matches: 5. The CDR3 contains 16 residues. CDR3 residues: CASSLGGLAFPYEQYF. Here the CDR3 DNA reads TGTGCCAGCAGTTTAGGGGGACTAGCGTTTCCCTACGAGCAGTACTTC.

CDR3 region: CASSPRGAMSYNEQFF. The CDR3 DNA reads as TGTGCCAGCAGTCCCCGAGGGGCCATGTCCTACAATGAGCAGTTCTTC. The chain combines TRBV6-2 or TRBV6-3 with TRBJ2-1; TRBD1 or TRBD2 may be the D gene (5 bases each). Germline-derived CDR1 and CDR2 are MNHEY and SVGEGT. The V end was cut by 5 bases, the J end by 1 base, with 15 bases between. This CDR3 region has 16 residues.

The chain links TRBV25-1 to TRBJ2-1; D unclear. This CDR3 region has 16 residues. Trimming took 4 bases from V and 6 from J, leaving 19 bases between them. Germline V lookup: CDR1 MGHDK, CDR2 SYGVNS. CDR3 sequence reads: CASSAPETSSGNEQFF. The CDR3 DNA sequence: TGTGCCAGCAGTGCCCCCGAGACTTCATCGGGCAATGAGCAGTTCTTC.

The V gene is TRBV20-1, the J gene TRBJ2-3; 7 bases match TRBD1. Looked up from germline, CDR1 is DFQATT and CDR2 is SNEGSKA (reference sequence). J lost 1 base, V lost 5 bases, and 6 bases had no gene match. The CDR3 has 14 residues. In DNA, the CDR3 is TGCAGTGCTTACAGGGGACCCCGCACAGATACGCAGTATTTT. Its protein is CSAYRGPRTDTQYF.

The chain joins TRBV27 to TRBJ2-1, with TRBD1 matching over 7 bases. The CDR3 is 14 residues long. J lost 2 bases, V lost 8 bases, and 6 bases had no gene match. In germline, CDR1 is MNHEY, CDR2 SMNVEV (reference sequence). This chain's CDR3 is CASHAGTAYNEQFF. CDR3 nucleotides: TGTGCCAGCCACGCCGGGACAGCCTACAATGAGCAGTTCTTC.

This clonotype was picked up a small number of times. The chain employs TRBV12-3 or TRBV12-4 and TRBJ2-7; D is unclear. The CDR3 loop spans 15 amino acids. Trimming took off 6 bases at V and 0 bases at J, with 15 bases between the two ends. The CDR3 DNA follows: TGTGCCAGCAGCCAGGACCCCCGGCCCTCCTACGAGCAGTACTTC. Residues: CASSQDPRPSYEQYF.

A note on this clonotype: A junction end diverges from the germline sequence, so it may reflect a read error. This sequence joins TRBV7-7 and TRBJ2-2; 8 bases align to TRBD1. This CDR3 region has 16 residues. The germline V gene encodes CDR1 SSHAT and CDR2 FNYEAQ (reference sequence). The CDR3 DNA reads as TGTGCTAGCAGCTTAGGCTCCAGGGGGCCCACCGGGGAGCTGTTTTTT. Translated, it gives CASSLGSRGPTGELFF.

The chain joins TRBV24-1 to TRBJ2-5, with D unresolved. CDR1 KGHDR and CDR2 SFDVKD come from the germline V gene. This CDR3 is built from 14 residues. The V and J ends lost 2 bases and 7 bases respectively, with 13 bases between them. CDR3 coding DNA: TGTGCCACCAGTGATTCTCGGGCCCCAGGGACCCAGTACTTC. This encodes CATSDSRAPGTQYF.

This clonotype was counted between two and nine times. The rearrangement joins TRBV9 to TRBJ2-4, with no clear D. This CDR3 comprises 15 residues. The germline CDR1 and CDR2 sequences are SGDLS and YYNGEE. Deletions cut 3 bases from V and 2 bases from J, with 12 bases between. The CDR3 here is CASSAAGETKNIQYF. In DNA, the CDR3 is TGTGCCAGCAGCGCAGCCGGAGAAACCAAAAACATTCAGTACTTC. Looking up the rest from reference TRBV9 and TRBJ2-4 gives the full variable domain: DSGVTQTPKHLITATGQRVTLRCSPRSGDLSVYWYQQSLDQGLQFLIQYYNGEERAKGNILERFSAQQFPDLHSELNLSSLELGDSALYFCASSAAGETKNIQYFGAGTRLSVL.

The rearrangement uses TRBV24-1 and TRBJ2-5; D tentatively reads TRBD1 or TRBD2 (6 bases each). V lost 4 bases, J lost 4 bases, and 12 bases lay in between. From germline, CDR1 is KGHDR and CDR2 SFDVKD. The CDR3 runs to 14 residues. The CDR3: CATSEGGNRETQYF. CDR3 nucleotide sequence: TGTGCCACCAGTGAAGGGGGGAACAGAGAGACCCAGTACTTC.

This rearrangement joins TRBV7-9 to TRBJ1-2; D ambiguous. Germline V gives CDR1 SEHNR, CDR2 FQNEAQ (reference sequence). This CDR3 is built from 13 residues. Trimming removed 5 bases at V and 0 bases at J, with 7 bases between. The CDR3 loop is CASSPISNYGYTF. For the CDR3, the DNA is TGTGCCAGCAGCCCCATTTCTAACTATGGCTACACCTTC.

The V call is TRBV11-1, the J call TRBJ2-1; either TRBD1 or TRBD2 may supply D (6 bases each). V was trimmed by 5 bases and J by 7 bases, leaving 15 bases between them. Germline V lookup: CDR1 SGHAT, CDR2 FQDESV (reference sequence). The CDR3 loop spans 14 amino acids. CDR3 coding DNA: TGTGCCAGCAGCCCGTGGACGGGGGCGAATGAGCAGTTCTTC. Translation gives CASSPWTGANEQFF.

This clonotype occurred a few times. The rearrangement links TRBV4-1 to TRBJ2-5; 10 nucleotides align to TRBD2. Germline V lookup: CDR1 MGHRA, CDR2 YSYEKL. V lost 0 bases to trimming and J lost 2 bases; unmatched junction nucleotides: 3. The CDR3 is 16 residues long. The CDR3 DNA reads TGCGCCAGCAGCCAAGATCCTAGCGGGGGACAAGAGACCCAGTACTTC. Translation gives CASSQDPSGGQETQYF.